This T cell receptor beta chain appears in the sequencing data of a study of blood T cells in healthy people across ages. Findings of the study overall: Naive T cell percentage showed a strong correlation with TCR beta diversity.

Next came a second PCR, run for about 6 to 11 cycles, which used a sample-barcoded 5' primer along with a J-beta primer mix. TCRdb independently ran MiXCR on the 5' RACE reads; one entry per CDR3 protein. The table has 550,000 to 650,000 distinct CDR3 sequences, about 30% seen once; the top ten hold around 16%. The V gene's germline CDR1 is PRHDT and CDR2 FYEKMQ (reference sequence). V was clipped by 7 bases and J by 0 bases; unmatched bases: 8. The CDR3 is made up of 16 amino acids. On this clonotype itself: Its antigen is currently unknown.

This TCR was recovered from a woman older than 75 in good health. This chain joins TRBV13 and TRBJ1-2; TRBD1 aligns across 10 bases. Material for sequencing was blood. CDR3 bases: TGTGCCAGCACGGAGGGACAGGGGACTTCTAACTATGGCTACACCTTC. This translates into CASTEGQGTSNYGYTF.